Listed here are 25 T cell receptor beta chains from one sample, sequenced in a study of cytomegalovirus exposure and HLA in healthy donors (dated by TCRdb to the late 2010s). Library generation was performed with the immunoSEQ multiplex PCR assay. For the multiplex PCR, a mixture combining 60 forward primers for TCR Vbeta segments and 13 reverse primers for TCR Jbeta segments was used. As stored in TCRdb, this immuneACCESS dataset retains in-frame rearrangements with V and J assigned. A fraction of the clones does not appear; measured against another copy, unresolved V genes explain less than half of the discrepancy, and the remainder lacks a known reason. For this sample the table gives some 150,000 clones, of which roughly 78% were detected only once. The top ten clonotypes cover 3% of the sample. Specimen: PBMCs. The receptors come from a man in his forties in good health and CMV-seropositive.

The chain recombines TRBV10-1 with TRBJ2-7; 9 nucleotides match TRBD1. CDR1 is WNHNN and CDR2 is SYGVQD in the germline V gene (reference sequence). The CDR3 covers 13 residues. V was clipped by 7 bases and J by 6 bases; unmatched bases: 7. As DNA, the CDR3 is TGCGCCAGCACCCGGGACAGGGAGTCCGAGCAGTACTTC. Translated: CASTRDRESEQYF.

The V and J genes are TRBV28 and TRBJ2-1, with no clear D. V gave up 6 bases and J gave up 0 bases, with 6 bases separating them. The CDR3 extends over 13 amino acids. Germline lookup yields CDR1 MDHEN and CDR2 SYDVKM. CDR3 coding DNA: TGTGCCAGCAGGAGTAGCTCCTACAATGAGCAGTTCTTC. This encodes CASRSSSYNEQFF.

This clone was counted at least ten times. The V gene is TRBV7-9, the J gene TRBJ2-3, with D maybe TRBD2 (6 bases). Germline CDR1 reads SEHNR; CDR2 reads FQNEAQ (reference sequence). V was clipped by 4 bases and J by 5 bases, with 16 bases between them. This CDR3 region has 15 residues. The CDR3 DNA follows: TGTGCCAGCAGCTCATGGGACTCCGAAAAAGATACGCAGTATTTT. Translation: CASSSWDSEKDTQYF.

This clone was seen a few times. V gene TRBV9 combines with J gene TRBJ1-3; D not certain. The CDR3 has 15 residues. CDR1 is SGDLS and CDR2 is YYNGEE in the germline V gene. Deletions cut 4 bases from V and 0 bases from J, with 11 bases between. The CDR3 coding sequence is TGTGCCAGCAGCTACGAGGATCGCTCTGGAAACACCATATATTTT. This gives the protein CASSYEDRSGNTIYF.

The chain combines TRBV7-3 with TRBJ2-1; tentative D call: TRBD1 (6 bases). V lost 4 bases and J lost 6, with 13 bases in between. CDR1 and CDR2 from the germline V gene are SGHTA and FQGTGA. The CDR3 totals 14 residues. The CDR3: CASSSTGQSNEQFF. CDR3 nucleotide sequence: TGTGCCAGCAGCTCCACCGGACAGTCCAATGAGCAGTTCTTC. Looking up the rest from reference TRBV7-3 and TRBJ2-1 gives the full variable domain: GAGVSQTPSNKVTEKGKYVELRCDPISGHTALYWYRQSLGQGPEFLIYFQGTGAADDSGLPNDRFFAVRPEGSVSTLKIQRTERGDSAVYLCASSSTGQSNEQFFGPGTRLTVL.

The chain has TRBV30 and TRBJ1-5; a weak D match, TRBD1 (5 bases). Germline V lookup: CDR1 GTSNPN, CDR2 SVGIG (reference sequence). With 2 bases removed from V and 11 bases from J, the gap between germline ends came to 13 bases. The CDR3 covers 12 residues. This chain's CDR3 is CAWSPQGSAQHF. The DNA for the CDR3 is TGTGCCTGGAGTCCCCAGGGATCTGCCCAGCATTTT. The full variable domain, rest sourced from reference TRBV30 and TRBJ1-5, is SQTIHQWPATLVQPVGSPLSLECTVEGTSNPNLYWYRQAAGRGLQLLFYSVGIGQISSEVPQNLSASRPQDRQFILSSKKLLLSDSGFYLCAWSPQGSAQHFGDGTRLSIL.

This rearrangement joins TRBV28 to TRBJ2-2; D is perhaps TRBD2 (5 bases). The CDR3 sequence is 14 residues long. Germline loops: CDR1 MDHEN, CDR2 SYDVKM. The V gene lost 6 bases and the J gene lost 3 bases, with 11 bases spanning the gap. The CDR3 loop is CASSRSADTGELFF. The CDR3 nucleotides are TGTGCCAGCAGCCGTAGCGCGGACACCGGGGAGCTGTTTTTT. The full variable domain, rest sourced from reference TRBV28 and TRBJ2-2, is DVKVTQSSRYLVKRTGEKVFLECVQDMDHENMFWYRQDPGLGLRLIYFSYDVKMKEKGDIPEGYSVSREKKERFSLILESASTNQTSMYLCASSRSADTGELFFGEGSRLTVL.

This rearrangement joins TRBV5-4 to TRBJ2-2; D gene unclear. The CDR3 is 15 amino acids. V lost 0 bases and J lost 3, with 9 bases in between. The germline gives CDR1 SGHNT, CDR2 YYREEE (reference sequence). The chain's CDR3 is CASSLVSMDTGELFF. In nucleotides, the CDR3 is TGTGCCAGCAGCTTGGTTAGTATGGACACCGGGGAGCTGTTTTTT.

The chain is built from TRBV28 and TRBJ2-5, with D possibly TRBD1 on 6 matching bases. Germline CDR1 reads MDHEN; CDR2 reads SYDVKM. This CDR3 has 15 amino acids. Trimming pared 7 bases from V and 1 base from J, leaving 16 bases between. For the CDR3, the DNA is TGTGCCAGCACCTTAGTACGGGACACCCAAGAGACCCAGTACTTC. This translates into CASTLVRDTQETQYF.

This clone was counted only a few times. The gene calls are TRBV7-9 and TRBJ2-5; no clear D gene. V lost 3 bases, J lost 3 bases, and 5 bases lay in between. The CDR3 spans 12 residues. Germline CDR1 reads SEHNR; CDR2 reads FQNEAQ (reference sequence). The CDR3 DNA is TGTGCCAGCAGCTTTTTAGAAGAGACCCAGTACTTC. Amino acid sequence: CASSFLEETQYF.

This clone showed up just once. The rearrangement links TRBV5-5 to TRBJ2-2, with 7 nucleotides matching TRBD1. The CDR3 sequence is 16 residues long. J gave up 4 bases and V 4 bases, and 10 bases lay outside the gene matches. Germline V lookup: CDR1 SGHKS, CDR2 YYEKEE (reference sequence). CDR3 sequence: CASSQGQALGTGELFF. The CDR3 DNA follows: TGTGCCAGCAGCCAAGGACAGGCCTTGGGCACCGGGGAGCTGTTTTTT.

The rearrangement uses TRBV15 and TRBJ1-5; no clear D. The V end lost 3 bases, the J end lost 4 bases, and 13 bases lay between the germline ends. CDR1 is LNHNV, CDR2 YYDKDF, per germline (reference sequence). This CDR3 region has 15 residues. The DNA for the CDR3 is TGTGCCACCAGCAGTCCTGGAGTTGGGAATCAGCCCCAGCATTTT. It translates to CATSSPGVGNQPQHF. Supplemented by reference TRBV15 and TRBJ1-5, the full variable domain reads DAMVIQNPRYQVTQFGKPVTLSCSQTLNHNVMYWYQQKSSQAPKLLFHYYDKDFNNEADTPDNFQSRRPNTSFCFLDIRSPGLGDTAMYLCATSSPGVGNQPQHFGDGTRLSIL.

The chain employs TRBV5-1 and TRBJ2-2; 9 nucleotides match TRBD2. V lost 4 bases, J lost 0 bases, and 4 bases stayed unmatched. The length of the CDR3 is 16 residues. Germline-derived CDR1 and CDR2 are SGHRS and YFSETQ. CDR3 nucleotides: TGCGCCAGCAGCCAGACTAGCGGAACGAACACCGGGGAGCTGTTTTTT. Protein sequence: CASSQTSGTNTGELFF.

The rearrangement joins TRBV19 to TRBJ1-5; 8 positions match TRBD1. The CDR3 runs 15 residues. CDR1 is LNHDA and CDR2 is SQIVND in the germline V gene (reference sequence). The V segment lost 7 bases and the J segment 0 bases; nucleotides outside the gene matches: 5. Written as DNA, the CDR3 is TGTGCCAGTACCCCGACAGGGGCTAGCAATCAGCCCCAGCATTTT. Translation: CASTPTGASNQPQHF.

The chain employs TRBV27 and TRBJ2-3; D remains ambiguous. With 3 bases removed from V and 4 bases from J, the gap between germline ends came to 8 bases. Germline V gives CDR1 MNHEY, CDR2 SMNVEV (reference sequence). The CDR3 is 13 amino acids. The CDR3 region has the DNA TGTGCCAGCAGTTTGGAGCGCTCAGATACGCAGTATTTT. Amino acids: CASSLERSDTQYF.

This clone was seen more than once but under ten times. The V call is TRBV5-6, the J call TRBJ1-3, with D tentatively TRBD1 (6 bases). The CDR3 contains 15 residues. Germline-derived CDR1 and CDR2 are SGHDT and YYEEEE. Trimming removed 6 bases at V and 1 base at J, with 14 bases between. CDR3 sequence (DNA): TGTGCCAGCAACTACAGGGACACATCTGGAAACACCATATATTTT. Its protein product is CASNYRDTSGNTIYF.

The rearrangement joins TRBV2 to TRBJ2-3, with TRBD2 as a possible D gene (6 bases). The CDR3 spans 15 residues. Per germline, CDR1 SNHLY and CDR2 FYNNEI. Trimming stripped 10 bases from V and 0 bases from J, with 17 bases between. The CDR3, as DNA: TGTGCCACGGCCGGGACCGGGACTAGCACAGATACGCAGTATTTT. It translates to CATAGTGTSTDTQYF.

The chain is built from TRBV27 and TRBJ1-6; D not certain. CDR1 is MNHEY and CDR2 is SMNVEV in the germline V gene (reference sequence). This CDR3 spans 11 amino acids. With 4 bases removed from V and 9 bases from J, the gap between germline ends came to 4 bases. The CDR3 DNA follows: TGTGCCAGCAGTTCAGGTTCACCCCTCCACTTT. Translated, it gives CASSSGSPLHF.

This clone was recorded only once. V gene TRBV28 combines with J gene TRBJ2-2, with 8 bases identical to TRBD2. The V and J ends lost 10 bases and 7 bases, in that order; junction bases with no gene match: 17. The CDR3 totals 16 residues. The germline V gene encodes CDR1 MDHEN and CDR2 SYDVKM. This CDR3 reads CATFRREGVSIGELFF. The CDR3 nucleotides read TGTGCCACTTTCCGCCGGGAGGGCGTTAGTATCGGGGAGCTGTTTTTT.

The chain recombines TRBV13 with TRBJ2-1; 7 bases agree with TRBD2. This CDR3 spans 14 amino acids. Germline CDR1 is PRHDT and CDR2 is FYEKMQ (reference sequence). The trim removed 1 base at V and 7 bases at J, leaving 4 bases unmatched. Here the CDR3 reads CASSLVGRPNEQFF. The CDR3 DNA sequence: TGTGCCAGCAGCTTAGTCGGGAGGCCTAATGAGCAGTTCTTC.

V is TRBV6-1 and J is TRBJ2-4; no firm D call. CDR3 size: 12 residues. V shed 2 bases and J shed 3 bases, with 2 bases lying between them. CDR1 and CDR2 from the germline V gene are MNHNS and SASEGT. CDR3 bases: TGTGCCAGCAGTGAACTCAAAAACATTCAGTACTTC. Residues: CASSELKNIQYF.

The rearrangement uses TRBV15 and TRBJ2-1; 8 bases match TRBD1. Germline V CDR1 and CDR2: LNHNV, YYDKDF (reference sequence). The V segment lost 5 bases and the J segment 7 bases; nucleotides outside the gene matches: 10. The CDR3 extends over 15 amino acids. Here the CDR3 DNA reads TGTGCCACCAGCGCTACAGGGGGTTCGGGGAATGAGCAGTTCTTC. Its translation is CATSATGGSGNEQFF.

The chain couples TRBV9 to TRBJ1-2, with a possible D match to TRBD1 (5 bases). V was cut by 4 bases and J by 4 bases, with 17 bases left in between. CDR3 length equals 15 residues. Germline-derived CDR1 and CDR2 are SGDLS and YYNGEE. CDR3 sequence (DNA): TGTGCCAGCAGCCGAGACGATGGACAAAGCTATGGCTACACCTTC. Translated: CASSRDDGQSYGYTF.

This clone was seen a single time. The J gene is TRBJ2-3, the V gene TRBV28, with D possibly being TRBD1 (6 bases). Trimming removed 2 bases at V and 4 bases at J, with 19 bases between. The CDR3 contains 17 residues. CDR1 MDHEN and CDR2 SYDVKM come from the germline V gene. CDR3 DNA: TGTGCCAGCAGTTTAGCAGGGGACCTTGTATCAGCAGATACGCAGTATTTT. As protein: CASSLAGDLVSADTQYF.

The chain combines TRBV6-1 with TRBJ1-2, with 8 positions matching TRBD1. Per the germline V gene, CDR1 is MNHNS and CDR2 is SASEGT. J gave up 0 bases and V 4 bases, and 4 bases lay outside the gene matches. This CDR3 region has 15 residues. CDR3 protein: CASSARTGTNYGYTF. Written as DNA, the CDR3 is TGTGCCAGCAGTGCCAGGACAGGGACTAACTATGGCTACACCTTC.